This is a list of T cell receptor beta chains from one sample in a study of tumor-infiltrating lymphocytes in primary liver carcinoma. Using its own MiXCR run on the multiplex PCR reads, TCRdb lists one record per CDR3 protein. This sample has some 30,000 distinct CDR3 sequences; around 66% occur once, and the top ten carry roughly 30%. Input material: liver tumor tissue from sampling region 3. These receptors all stem from a woman in her thirties with primary liver carcinoma and hepatitis B virus infection. CDR3s include the opening cysteine and the closing phenylalanine or tryptophan. A D gene is named only where the DNA matches it firmly. Only part of the rows carry a size: once, few, many, or a class if the clone is expanded.

j_call: TRBJ2-2
clone_size: .
v_call: TRBV11-2
d_call: .
cdr3_aa: CASSPDFQLNTGKLFF
cdr3_nt: TGTGCCAGCAGCCCCGATTTCCAATTGAACACCGGGAAGCTGTTTTTT

j_call: TRBJ2-2
clone_size: .
v_call: TRBV11-2
d_call: .
cdr3_aa: CVSSPDLQLSTGELFF
cdr3_nt: TGTGTCAGCAGCCCCGATCTCCAATTGAGCACCGGGGAGCTGTTTTTT

j_call: TRBJ2-1
clone_size: medium-sized
v_call: TRBV11-3
d_call: TRBD2
cdr3_aa: CASSRLAGGYEQFF
cdr3_nt: TGTGCCAGCAGCCGACTAGCGGGGGGGTATGAGCAGTTCTTC

j_call: TRBJ2-7
clone_size: many
v_call: TRBV7-9
d_call: TRBD1
cdr3_aa: CASSPWDQGADYEQYF
cdr3_nt: TGTGCCAGCAGCCCCTGGGATCAGGGGGCGGACTACGAGCAGTACTTC

j_call: TRBJ2-1
clone_size: .
v_call: TRBV19
d_call: .
cdr3_aa: CASSHSSGGGYNEQFF
cdr3_nt: TGTGCCAGTAGTCACTCGAGCGGAGGGGGCTACAATGAGCAGTTCTTC

j_call: TRBJ1-1
clone_size: once
v_call: TRBV10-3
d_call: .
cdr3_aa: CVISTGTTMNTEVFF
cdr3_nt: TGTGTTATCAGTACCGGGACAACCATGAACACTGAAGTTTTCTTT

j_call: TRBJ2-5
clone_size: many
v_call: TRBV29-1
d_call: .
cdr3_aa: CSVFRDHGTQYF
cdr3_nt: TGCAGCGTTTTCCGGGACCATGGGACCCAGTACTTC

j_call: TRBJ2-3
clone_size: many
v_call: TRBV24-1
d_call: .
cdr3_aa: CATSDLYRDTQYF
cdr3_nt: TGTGCCACCAGTGATTTGTACAGGGATACGCAGTATTTT

j_call: TRBJ2-1
clone_size: many
v_call: TRBV11-3
d_call: TRBD2
cdr3_aa: CASSLEGTSGSPIYNEQFF
cdr3_nt: TGTGCCAGCAGCTTAGAGGGGACTAGCGGGAGTCCAATCTACAATGAGCAGTTCTTC

j_call: TRBJ2-1
clone_size: .
v_call: TRBV11-2
d_call: TRBD2
cdr3_aa: CANNTSLSGGYNEQFF
cdr3_nt: TGTGCCAACAACACCTCACTATCGGGAGGATACAATGAGCAGTTCTTC

j_call: TRBJ2-3
clone_size: .
v_call: TRBV11-2
d_call: .
cdr3_aa: CASTLYFRASNTRYF
cdr3_nt: TGTGCCAGCACCTTATATTTCAGGGCGAGCAATACGCGGTATTTT

j_call: TRBJ2-1
clone_size: .
v_call: TRBV10-3
d_call: .
cdr3_aa: CVISETMVANAYNEQIF
cdr3_nt: TGTGTCATCAGTGAGACCATGGTGGCTAACGCCTACAATGAGCAGATCTTC

j_call: TRBJ2-2
clone_size: .
v_call: TRBV6-2/TRBV6-3
d_call: .
cdr3_aa: CESSLNENTGEQFF
cdr3_nt: TGTGAAAGCAGCCTAAACGAGAACACCGGGGAGCAGTTTTTT

j_call: TRBJ2-2
clone_size: .
v_call: TRBV4-3
d_call: TRBD2
cdr3_aa: CASSVLTGGPRSNTGEPFF
cdr3_nt: TGCGCCAGCAGCGTACTAACGGGAGGGCCCCGTTCGAATACCGGGGAGCCGTTTTTT

j_call: TRBJ2-3
clone_size: .
v_call: TRBV13
d_call: .
cdr3_aa: CANSLEDTDTQYF
cdr3_nt: TGTGCCAACAGTTTAGAAGACACAGATACGCAGTATTTT

j_call: TRBJ1-1
clone_size: .
v_call: TRBV28
d_call: .
cdr3_aa: CASSLSVEAFF
cdr3_nt: TGTGCCAGCAGTTTAAGCGTTGAAGCTTTCTTT

j_call: TRBJ2-7
clone_size: once
v_call: TRBV11-2
d_call: .
cdr3_aa: CASSLASGAGGYERYF
cdr3_nt: TGTGCCAGCAGCTTAGCGTCGGGGGCAGGAGGTTACGAGCGATACTTC

j_call: TRBJ1-6
clone_size: few
v_call: TRBV6-5
d_call: .
cdr3_aa: CASPTVGDNSPLHF
cdr3_nt: TGTGCCAGCCCGACAGTAGGGGATAATTCACCCCTCCACTTT

j_call: TRBJ2-6
clone_size: .
v_call: TRBV11-2
d_call: TRBD1
cdr3_aa: CTSSLGGAGAYVLTF
cdr3_nt: TGTACCAGCAGCTTAGGGGGCGCAGGGGCCTACGTCCTGACTTTC

j_call: TRBJ2-2
clone_size: .
v_call: TRBV5-1
d_call: .
cdr3_aa: CASNLAAGNTGELFF
cdr3_nt: TGCGCCAGCAACTTGGCTGCGGGGAATACCGGGGAGCTGTTTTTT

j_call: TRBJ2-1
clone_size: .
v_call: TRBV20-1
d_call: TRBD2
cdr3_aa: CSARDSLGTSGSYKHFF
cdr3_nt: TGCAGTGCTAGAGACTCCCTGGGGACTAGCGGGAGCTATAAGCATTTCTTC

j_call: TRBJ1-2
clone_size: many
v_call: TRBV11-2
d_call: .
cdr3_aa: CASSLAGGYTF
cdr3_nt: TGTGCCAGCAGCTTAGCAGGGGGCTACACCTTC

j_call: TRBJ2-3
clone_size: .
v_call: TRBV11-2
d_call: .
cdr3_aa: CASSHRGGGSLEDTQYF
cdr3_nt: TGTGCCAGCAGCCATCGAGGGGGCGGGAGCCTCGAAGATACGCAGTATTTT

j_call: TRBJ2-1
clone_size: .
v_call: TRBV11-3
d_call: TRBD1
cdr3_aa: CASSLTGVYNERFF
cdr3_nt: TGTGCCAGCAGCTTAACAGGGGTCTACAATGAGCGGTTCTTC

j_call: TRBJ2-7
clone_size: .
v_call: TRBV11-2
d_call: .
cdr3_aa: CASSFVGRLGEQYF
cdr3_nt: TGCGCCAGCAGCTTTGTGGGGAGGCTTGGCGAGCAGTACTTC

j_call: TRBJ2-7
clone_size: once
v_call: TRBV11-2
d_call: .
cdr3_aa: CTSSLAGQPSYNQYF
cdr3_nt: TGTACCAGCAGCTTAGCGGGACAGCCCTCCTACAATCAGTACTTC

j_call: TRBJ2-2
clone_size: .
v_call: TRBV11-2
d_call: .
cdr3_aa: CARRPDPQLNTGELFF
cdr3_nt: TGTGCCCGCAGACCCGATCCCCAATTGAACACCGGGGAGTTGTTTTTT

j_call: TRBJ2-1
clone_size: .
v_call: TRBV11-3
d_call: .
cdr3_aa: CASSMAGSTNEQFF
cdr3_nt: TGTGCCAGCAGCATGGCCGGGAGCACTAATGAGCAGTTCTTC

j_call: TRBJ1-5
clone_size: many
v_call: TRBV27
d_call: TRBD1
cdr3_aa: CASSLLGTGPNQPQHF
cdr3_nt: TGTGCCAGCAGTTTATTGGGGACAGGCCCAAATCAGCCCCAGCATTTT

j_call: TRBJ1-2
clone_size: .
v_call: TRBV6-1
d_call: .
cdr3_aa: CASSERFLVLRSNYGHNF
cdr3_nt: TGTGCCAGCAGTGAACGGTTCCTGGTCCTTAGATCTAACTATGGTCACAACTTC

j_call: TRBJ2-1
clone_size: .
v_call: TRBV11-3
d_call: .
cdr3_aa: CASSLGGPYNEQLF
cdr3_nt: TGTGCCAGTAGCTTAGGGGGACCATACAATGAGCAGTTGTTC

j_call: TRBJ2-1
clone_size: .
v_call: TRBV4-3
d_call: TRBD2
cdr3_aa: CASSQNVAGVRVEQFF
cdr3_nt: TGTGCCAGCAGCCAAAACGTAGCGGGAGTCAGAGTTGAGCAGTTCTTC

j_call: TRBJ2-2
clone_size: .
v_call: TRBV4-3
d_call: TRBD2
cdr3_aa: CVSSVLAGEPRSSTGELFF
cdr3_nt: TGCGTCAGCAGCGTACTAGCGGGAGAGCCCCGTTCGAGCACCGGGGAGCTGTTTTTT

j_call: TRBJ2-1
clone_size: .
v_call: TRBV11-2
d_call: .
cdr3_aa: CVSSLLGGQGEQLF
cdr3_nt: TGCGTCAGCAGCTTACTGGGGGGACAAGGGGAGCAGCTCTTC

j_call: TRBJ2-1
clone_size: .
v_call: TRBV19
d_call: TRBD2
cdr3_aa: CANSSLAGINEQFF
cdr3_nt: TGTGCCAATAGTTCACTAGCGGGAATCAATGAGCAGTTCTTC

j_call: TRBJ1-6
clone_size: .
v_call: TRBV5-6
d_call: .
cdr3_aa: CTSSLVSLGSPLHF
cdr3_nt: TGTACCAGCAGCTTGGTATCACTGGGATCACCCCTCCACTTT

j_call: TRBJ1-6
clone_size: many
v_call: TRBV11-2
d_call: .
cdr3_aa: CASSLDPGDNSPLHF
cdr3_nt: TGTGCCAGCAGCTTAGATCCGGGGGACAATTCACCCCTCCACTTT

j_call: TRBJ2-1
clone_size: .
v_call: TRBV4-2
d_call: TRBD2
cdr3_aa: CASSHLIAGGYRGEQFF
cdr3_nt: TGTGCCAGCAGCCACCTTATTGCGGGAGGGTACAGAGGTGAGCAGTTTTTC

j_call: TRBJ2-7
clone_size: many
v_call: TRBV11-2
d_call: .
cdr3_aa: CASSLDMVGYEQYF
cdr3_nt: TGTGCCAGCAGCTTAGATATGGTCGGTTACGAGCAGTACTTC

j_call: TRBJ2-6
clone_size: .
v_call: TRBV2
d_call: .
cdr3_aa: CASSKARGGANVLTF
cdr3_nt: TGTGCCAGCAGTAAAGCACGGGGTGGGGCCAATGTCCTGACTTTC

j_call: TRBJ2-2
clone_size: .
v_call: TRBV7-9
d_call: .
cdr3_aa: CANSQLTKLGGVNTGELFF
cdr3_nt: TGTGCCAACAGCCAACTGACCAAACTAGGGGGGGTGAACACCGGGGAGCTGTTTTTT

j_call: TRBJ2-3
clone_size: .
v_call: TRBV29-1
d_call: TRBD2
cdr3_aa: CSVPRACGSGSDTQYF
cdr3_nt: TGCAGCGTCCCCCGGGCTTGCGGGAGTGGATCAGATACGCAGTATTTT

j_call: TRBJ2-2
clone_size: .
v_call: TRBV6-5
d_call: TRBD2
cdr3_aa: CANRFGLAGSAGELFF
cdr3_nt: TGTGCCAACAGGTTTGGCCTAGCGGGTTCTGCCGGGGAGCTGTTTTTT

j_call: TRBJ1-5
clone_size: .
v_call: TRBV7-8
d_call: .
cdr3_aa: CASSLVPTSNQPQHF
cdr3_nt: TGTGCCAGCAGCTTAGTTCCGACAAGCAATCAGCCCCAGCATTTT

j_call: TRBJ1-2
clone_size: .
v_call: TRBV6-1
d_call: .
cdr3_aa: CTSSEWFLFLRSNYGYTF
cdr3_nt: TGTACCAGCAGTGAATGGTTCCTGTTCCTTAGATCTAACTATGGCTACACCTTC

j_call: TRBJ1-1
clone_size: .
v_call: TRBV11-2
d_call: TRBD1
cdr3_aa: CASSARDRGHKRWCNTEVFF
cdr3_nt: TGTGCCAGCAGCGCTCGGGACAGGGGGCACAAGAGGTGGTGTAACACTGAAGTTTTCTTT